This T cell receptor beta chain was sequenced for a study of shared clonotypes between healthy human individuals (dated by TCRdb to about 2020). For the wider study: A couple of women and a few men aged 18 to 49 years were included in the cohort. Per donor, three plates each were used for CD4 naive and CD4 memory, two for CD8 naive, and one for CD8 memory. The study deeply sequenced blood TCR repertoires of five healthy adults to estimate repertoire size and the extent of clonotype sharing between individuals. To increase sequencing depth and limit assay-specific biases, different laboratories used diverse techniques to prepare libraries and sequence TCR repertoires. Leukapheresis yielded between about 0.9 and 10 billion PBMCs per donor. Overall results and qualifications from the work: Compared with non-shared clonotypes, clonotypes shared by all four sorted-subset donors had higher generation probabilities. Across a handful of donors, approximately 5% of naive CD4, roughly 3.3% of naive CD8, around 2.5% of memory CD4, and 0.4% to 0.45% of memory CD8 clonotypes were shared. Based on pairwise subsampling, the degree of clonotype sharing among donors was expected to be affected by sequencing depth. Sampling was limited to blood, and TCR repertoires in tissue likely differ from TCR repertoires in blood. Even with the large sequencing depth, rarefaction of the sorted-subset datasets indicated that sequencing was incomplete. The genetic and exposure-history diversity represented was limited by the small number of donors. Naive subsets generally had larger estimated clonotype richness than memory subsets.

The CDR3 contains 14 residues, cysteine and phenylalanine counted. Only the CDR3 part of the read is kept: 42 bases, read in frame from the first base. The germline V gene (reference sequence) provides CDR1 SEHNR and CDR2 FQNEAQ. Trimming takes 4 bases off V and 6 bases off J; junction bases not matched to a gene: 2. With respect to this clone: Its antigen remains unidentified. Nothing much larger sits one base from this clone, and base qualities are not available.

TCR CDR3 regions were amplified from genomic DNA by multiplex PCR using the deep immunoSEQ assay. For each cell subset, the extracted genomic DNA was distributed evenly across all wells of several immunoSEQ 96-well plates, and each plate served as one replicate. For sorted subsets, around 200 ng genomic DNA, equal to some 28,000 T cell genomes, was loaded into each replicate PCR. Purified libraries were measured with a Qubit 3.0 fluorometer, size-checked on a Bioanalyzer 2100, and measured again with the KAPA Library Quantification kit. Every immunoSEQ 96-well plate was sequenced on a separate single-read 150-cycle Illumina NextSeq 550 flow cell. As for the authors' bioinformatics: Because the immunoSEQ output held only junctional sequences and lacked quality scores, the filtering could not match the filtering applied to full-length reads. To assign V/J genes and CDR3, sequences were annotated using PyIR, a Python wrapper for IgBLAST v1.9, with IMGT germline references. Any read was removed if the V/J assignment was weak (E-value above 1e-6), the CDR3 was missing, or the read contained stop codons, out-of-frame junctions, or ambiguous translated residues. V3J clonotypes were defined as sequences sharing an identical inferred V gene, J gene, and CDR3 amino acid sequence. To compute the percentage overlap between repertoires, the number of shared unique clonotypes was divided by the size of the smaller repertoire. Repertoire richness was assessed with RTK rarefaction, the Chao1 estimator, and Recon v2.1 estimates of unobserved clonotypes. Generation probabilities for all TCRbeta clonotypes obtained by the gDNA method from a few donors were computed using OLGA. TCRdb limited this immuneACCESS table to in-frame rearrangements with V and J called. A share of clones is missing; checked studies link under half to unresolved V genes, and the rest is unexplained. That table furnishes V, J and clone size, whereas the DNA furnished D and trimming. Across this sample there are roughly 2,000,000 clones, with about 95% seen only once. Together, the top ten hold 0.9% to 1.5% of the sample.

CD8 naive samples consisted of CD45RO-negative cells that were positively selected for CCR7, yielding a CD45RA+CCR7+ population without TemRA cells. The donors were healthy, HIV-negative adults with no recently reported acute infections or vaccinations. Every donor was a Caucasian adult residing in Nashville, Tennessee, USA. Blood was collected by leukapheresis, and PBMCs were isolated by Ficoll-Histopaque density gradient centrifugation and then cryopreserved in liquid nitrogen vapor phase. Analytical flow cytometry was used to check the purity and quantity of every magnetically sorted T cell population. Each sorted fraction had its genomic DNA isolated and then quantified by UV absorbance on a Nanodrop 2000c.

The rearrangement combines TRBV7-9 with TRBJ2-1, and 11 junctional nucleotides match TRBD1. This TCR derives from a young man in good health. Material: naive CD8+ T cells sorted from blood. This specimen's cell subset or site label, per the study, means: CD45RA+CCR7+. The DNA sequence reads TGTGCCAGCAGCTGGACAGGGGGCTCCAATGAGCAGTTCTTC. This gives the protein CASSWTGGSNEQFF.